This T cell receptor (beta chain) was sequenced in a study of human T cells and chemical hapten exposure. Background on the study: Diphenylcyclopropenone doses were given weekly to the scalps of patients across the approximately 24-week study. General observations from the study: Counts of TCRs expanded at PT1 correlated positively with patch test score.

The table lists this clonotype with many counts. What it binds is unknown. Time point meaning: patch test 1, 2 weeks after DPC sensitization. Noted treatment: therapeutic diphenylcyclopropenone sensitization with weekly scalp DPC. Someone pulled total RNA out of unfractionated whole blood. Individual cDNA molecules received unique molecular identifiers in the library. In the authors' methods: Per sample, the median was 95,638 TCRs, with values from about 24,000 to 680,000. MiXCR, run by TCRdb on the RACE reads, gives a single entry per CDR3 protein. Here the V and J calls rest on TCRdb's processing, not on the authors' analysis. The sample holds some 38,000 distinct CDR3 sequences, 5.5% to 8% seen once. This TCR was sampled from a woman in her 30s with alopecia areata. Some clones in this sample may be carry-over from other donors' samples. The sample consisted of whole blood, taken in connection with sensitization to the hapten diphenylcyclopropenone (DPC).

The CDR3 DNA reads as TGCGCCAGCAGCTTCGGTGAGGAGACCCAGTACTTC. This sequence encodes CASSFGEETQYF. The V call is TRBV5-1, the J call TRBJ2-5; no firm D call. The germline CDR1 and CDR2 sequences are SGHRS and YFSETQ. The CDR3 is 12 residues long. V lost 2 bases, J lost 5 bases, and 7 bases lay in between.